This T cell receptor beta chain was documented in a study of identical twins. The CDR3 contains 19 residues. Germline CDR1 LGHDT, CDR2 YNNKEL (reference sequence). General study points: Models underestimated out-of-frame TCR alpha sharing in monozygotic twins. The study based its conclusions on cross-sectional statistical analysis and did not follow the same donors. Fewer insertions were carried by abundant cord blood beta clonotypes, but none was seen in memory repertoires. The presence of invariant MAIT and iNKT cells could partly confound analyses of zero-insertion sequences.

As to this clonotype: As yet, its antigen is unknown. One junction end does not reproduce the germline sequence, and a read error may be involved.

A single record per CDR3 protein comes from TCRdb applying MiXCR to the 5' RACE reads. The sample has some 1,600,000 distinct CDR3 sequences, about 30% seen once. The V gene is TRBV3-1, the J gene TRBJ2-7; 7 bases align to TRBD2. This receptor was identified in a newborn girl in good health. Input material: cord blood. The CDR3 loop reads CASSQESSIPRGSPYEQYF. In DNA form, the CDR3 reads TGTGCCAGCAGCCAAGAATCTTCGATTCCGCGGGGGTCCCCCTACGAGCAGTACTTT.